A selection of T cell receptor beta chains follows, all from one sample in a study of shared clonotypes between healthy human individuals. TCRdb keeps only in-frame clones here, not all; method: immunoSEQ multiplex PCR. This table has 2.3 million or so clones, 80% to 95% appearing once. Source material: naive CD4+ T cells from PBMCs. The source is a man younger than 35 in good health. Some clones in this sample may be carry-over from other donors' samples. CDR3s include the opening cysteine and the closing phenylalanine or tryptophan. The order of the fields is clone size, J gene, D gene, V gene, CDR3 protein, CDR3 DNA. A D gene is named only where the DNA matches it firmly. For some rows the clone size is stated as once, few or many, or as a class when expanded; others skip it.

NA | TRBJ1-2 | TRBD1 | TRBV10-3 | CAIGRTGGGYTF | TGTGCCATCGGGAGGACAGGGGGAGGCTACACCTTC
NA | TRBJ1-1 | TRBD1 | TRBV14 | CASAWDRNTEAFF | TGTGCCAGCGCTTGGGACAGGAACACTGAAGCTTTCTTT
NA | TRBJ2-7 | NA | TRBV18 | CASSPSPTFQGDEQYF | TGTGCCAGCTCACCTTCACCCACGTTCCAGGGTGACGAGCAGTACTTC
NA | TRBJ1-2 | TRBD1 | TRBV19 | CASNRDRNYGYTF | TGTGCCAGCAACCGGGACAGGAACTATGGCTACACCTTC
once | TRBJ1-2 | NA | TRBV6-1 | CASSERQTYYGYTF | TGTGCCAGCAGTGAGAGGCAGACCTACTATGGCTACACCTTC
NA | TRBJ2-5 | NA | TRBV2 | CASRLGLRETQYF | TGTGCCAGCCGATTAGGACTCAGGGAGACCCAGTACTTC
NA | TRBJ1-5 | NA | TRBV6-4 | CASSAQSNQPQHF | TGTGCCAGCAGTGCCCAAAGCAATCAGCCCCAGCATTTT
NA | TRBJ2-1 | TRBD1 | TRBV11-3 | CASSLRGQGHNEQFF | TGTGCCAGCAGCTTACGTGGACAGGGGCACAATGAGCAGTTCTTC
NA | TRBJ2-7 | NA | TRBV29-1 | CSVERPYEQYF | TGCAGCGTTGAAAGGCCCTACGAGCAGTACTTC
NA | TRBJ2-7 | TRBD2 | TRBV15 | CATSSLTSGRSSDEQYF | TGTGCCACCAGCAGTCTCACTAGCGGGAGAAGCAGCGACGAGCAGTACTTC
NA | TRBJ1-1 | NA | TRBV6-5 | CASSYLGPMNTEAFF | TGTGCCAGCAGTTACCTAGGACCCATGAACACTGAAGCTTTCTTT
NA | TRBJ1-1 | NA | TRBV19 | CASFHREEAFF | TGTGCCAGTTTCCACAGGGAAGAAGCTTTCTTT
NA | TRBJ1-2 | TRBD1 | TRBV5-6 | CASGDRGNYGYTF | TGTGCCAGCGGGGACAGGGGGAACTATGGCTACACCTTC
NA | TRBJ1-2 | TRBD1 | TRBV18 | CASSRGLTGVDYGYTF | TGTGCCAGCTCACGAGGCCTAACAGGGGTTGACTATGGCTACACCTTC
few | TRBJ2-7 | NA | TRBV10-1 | CASSQATGNEQYF | TGCGCCAGCAGTCAGGCCACAGGGAACGAGCAGTACTTC
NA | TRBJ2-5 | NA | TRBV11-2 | CASSPTRATLVQETQYF | TGTGCCAGCAGCCCCACCCGGGCTACCTTGGTCCAAGAGACCCAGTACTTC
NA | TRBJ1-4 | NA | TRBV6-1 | CASSNSKWEKLFF | TGTGCCAGCAGTAACAGTAAATGGGAAAAACTGTTTTTT
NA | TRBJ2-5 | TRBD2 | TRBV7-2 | CASSPRGASGSRETQYF | TGTGCCAGCAGCCCCAGGGGGGCTAGCGGGAGTCGGGAGACCCAGTACTTC
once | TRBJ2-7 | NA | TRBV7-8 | CASSLARSLARNEQYF | TGTGCCAGCAGCTTAGCTAGAAGTCTAGCGCGCAACGAGCAGTACTTC
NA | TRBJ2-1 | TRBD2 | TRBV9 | CASSVVGSGRTSYNEQFF | TGTGCCAGCAGCGTAGTGGGTAGCGGGAGGACCTCCTACAATGAGCAGTTCTTC
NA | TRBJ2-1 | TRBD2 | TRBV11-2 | CASSRGLAAYNEQFF | TGTGCCAGCAGCCGGGGACTAGCGGCCTACAATGAGCAGTTCTTC
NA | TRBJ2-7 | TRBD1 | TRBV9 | CASSASDRGYEQYF | TGTGCCAGCAGCGCCAGCGACAGGGGCTACGAGCAGTACTTC
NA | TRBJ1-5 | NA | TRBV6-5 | CASGYSNQPQHF | TGTGCCAGCGGATATAGCAATCAGCCCCAGCATTTT
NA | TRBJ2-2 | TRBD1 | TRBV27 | CASSVPDRGATGELFF | TGTGCCAGCAGTGTACCAGACAGGGGGGCGACCGGGGAGCTGTTTTTT
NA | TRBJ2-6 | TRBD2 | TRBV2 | CASRTKLLAGANSGANVLTF | TGTGCCAGCAGGACCAAATTACTAGCGGGAGCTAACTCTGGGGCCAACGTCCTGACTTTC
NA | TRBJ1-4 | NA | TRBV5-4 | CASTLRGASPGKLFF | TGTGCCAGCACCCTCCGAGGGGCCTCCCCGGGAAAACTGTTTTTT
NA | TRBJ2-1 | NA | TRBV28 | CASRPESSYNEQFF | TGTGCCAGCCGCCCGGAGAGCTCCTACAATGAGCAGTTCTTC
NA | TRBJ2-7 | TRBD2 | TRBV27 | CASRRTSGRNGAYEQYF | TGTGCCAGCAGGCGGACTAGCGGGAGGAATGGGGCCTACGAGCAGTACTTC
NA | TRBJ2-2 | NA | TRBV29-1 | CSVEDLGSTGELFF | TGCAGCGTTGAAGATCTGGGGAGTACCGGGGAGCTGTTTTTT
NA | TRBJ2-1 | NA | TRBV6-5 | CASSSLSGSQREQFF | TGTGCCAGCAGTTCTCTGTCCGGGAGCCAGCGTGAGCAGTTCTTC
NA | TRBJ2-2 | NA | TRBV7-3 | CASSPGLNTGELFF | TGTGCCAGCAGCCCCGGACTGAACACCGGGGAGCTGTTTTTT
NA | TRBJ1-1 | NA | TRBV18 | CASSPRGSEAFF | TGTGCCAGCTCACCCCGGGGATCTGAAGCTTTCTTT
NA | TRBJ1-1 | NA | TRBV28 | CATHSSGLPGNTEAFF | TGTGCCACCCACAGTTCCGGATTGCCAGGGAACACTGAAGCTTTCTTT
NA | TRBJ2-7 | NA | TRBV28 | CASSLLWDTEQYF | TGTGCCAGCAGTCTCTTGTGGGACACCGAGCAGTACTTC
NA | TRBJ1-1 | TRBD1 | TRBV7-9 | CASSPPRPGQSNTEAFF | TGTGCCAGCAGCCCCCCCCGCCCGGGACAGTCGAACACTGAAGCTTTCTTT
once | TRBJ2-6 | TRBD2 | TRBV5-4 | CASSSRTSGSTFGANVLTF | TGTGCCAGCAGCTCTAGGACTAGCGGGAGTACCTTTGGGGCCAACGTCCTGACTTTC
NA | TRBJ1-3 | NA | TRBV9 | CASSVGGSSGNTIYF | TGTGCCAGCAGCGTAGGAGGGAGCTCTGGAAACACCATATATTTT